Included here is one T cell receptor beta chain sequence, with context. Its antigen is not identified. V lost 6 bases and J 1 base, leaving 13 bases between the germline ends. The CDR3 sequence is 16 residues long. Germline V lookup: CDR1 MRHNA, CDR2 SNTAGT. The data originate from a study of beta chain features in type 1 diabetes. Study in general: Cell yields, gender and age were comparable in patients and healthy donors.

Study-wide findings and caveats: The study found moderately but significantly shorter TCRB CDR3s in all four CD4+ subsets of Type 1 diabetes patients. Within patients, naive, central memory and Treg TCRB repertoires seemed more similar than within healthy donors.

Expressed TCRB transcripts were sequenced after all isolated RNA was converted to cDNA. The repertoire was sequenced with immunoSEQ multiplex PCR; TCRdb's copy has only in-frame clones and lacks some. The sample consists of under 800,000 clones, 15% to 18% of them appearing once. The origin of this receptor is a man between 18 and 29 years old in good health. The V and J genes are TRBV6-4 and TRBJ2-6, with D possibly TRBD1 on 6 matching bases. The sample comprised naive CD4+ T cells from blood. For the CDR3, the DNA is TGTGCCAGCAGCTTACAGGGTTCTTCTGGGGCCAACGTCCTGACTTTC. Protein: CASSLQGSSGANVLTF.